The 12 T cell receptor beta chains given below trace back to one sample, sequenced in a study of blood T cell repertoires in COVID-19 (TCRdb year 2020). Libraries were constructed by the immunoSEQ multiplex PCR assay. Sourced from immuneACCESS, this table was stored by TCRdb with only in-frame sequences that have V and J called. A share of the clones is absent; for the studies checked, an unresolved V gene accounts for under half, and the remainder has no known explanation. For this sample the table gives 160,000 or so clones, of which more than 75% were detected only once. The ten largest clones represent under 7% of the sample. Source material: PBMCs or T cells enriched from blood (not recorded which). All receptors derive from a middle-aged man who had recovered from COVID-19.

The chain employs TRBV12-3 or TRBV12-4 and TRBJ1-2; the D is unclear. V was cut by 6 bases and J by 2 bases, with 10 bases left in between. The CDR3 has 13 amino acids. The CDR3 sequence: CASSFTPNYGYTF. The CDR3 DNA reads as TGTGCCAGCAGCTTCACTCCCAACTATGGCTACACCTTC.

This clone came up once. The chain employs TRBV25-1 and TRBJ1-1; possible D gene TRBD1, 5 bases. The CDR3 spans 13 residues. V was shortened by 4 bases and J by 4 bases, with 10 bases between the two germline ends. Germline values: CDR1 MGHDK, CDR2 SYGVNS. As DNA, the CDR3 is TGTGCCAGCAGTGCCCAGGGTTCCACTGAAGCTTTCTTT. Translation gives CASSAQGSTEAFF.

The V and J genes are TRBV5-6 and TRBJ2-1, with 7 positions matching TRBD1. Germline lookup yields CDR1 SGHDT and CDR2 YYEEEE. The CDR3 is 12 residues long. V lost 7 bases to trimming and J lost 7 bases; unmatched junction nucleotides: 5. The CDR3 region is CASGHRGNEQFF. The CDR3 nucleotides are TGTGCCAGCGGTCACAGGGGAAATGAGCAGTTCTTC. Full variable domain (remainder filled in from reference TRBV5-6 and TRBJ2-1): DAGVTQSPTHLIKTRGQQVTLRCSPKSGHDTVSWYQQALGQGPQFIFQYYEEEERQRGNFPDRFSGHQFPNYSSELNVNALLLGDSALYLCASGHRGNEQFFGPGTRLTVL.

The chain joins TRBV30 to TRBJ2-2, with D maybe TRBD2 (6 bases). The germline gives CDR1 GTSNPN, CDR2 SVGIG (reference sequence). The CDR3 is made up of 14 amino acids. V shed 1 base and J shed 6 bases, with 12 bases lying between them. CDR3 amino acids: CAWSGGGGPGELFF. CDR3 bases: TGTGCCTGGAGTGGGGGAGGAGGGCCCGGGGAGCTGTTTTTT.

This clone was detected only once. Given a much more abundant clone one base away, this may be a read error. J is TRBJ2-5 and V is TRBV6-5; possibly TRBD2 for D (6 bases). The CDR3 has 13 residues. CDR1 MNHEY and CDR2 SVGAGI come from the germline V gene. The V and J ends lost 2 bases and 4 bases respectively, with 8 bases between them. The CDR3 region has the DNA TGTGCCAGCAGTTACGGGGGAGGAGAGACCCAGTACTTC. Its protein is CASSYGGGETQYF.

The chain couples TRBV2 to TRBJ2-2; D possibly corresponds to TRBD1 (6 bases). CDR1 is SNHLY, CDR2 FYNNEI, per germline. The CDR3 is 14 residues long. Trimming took 3 bases from V and 5 from J, leaving 10 bases between them. CDR3: CASSDNQGTGELFF. The DNA of the CDR3 is TGTGCCAGCAGTGACAATCAGGGGACCGGGGAGCTGTTTTTT. The variable domain in full, completed from reference TRBV2 and TRBJ2-2, reads EPEVTQTPSHQVTQMGQEVILRCVPISNHLYFYWYRQILGQKVEFLVSFYNNEISEKSEIFDDQFSVERPDGSNFTLKIRSTKLEDSAMYFCASSDNQGTGELFFGEGSRLTVL.

This chain uses TRBV27 with TRBJ2-1; the match to TRBD2 covers 7 bases. The germline gives CDR1 MNHEY, CDR2 SMNVEV (reference sequence). Unmatched junction bases numbered 22, after V lost 8 bases and J lost 0 bases. The CDR3 covers 20 residues. The CDR3 DNA sequence: TGTGCCAGCTCTTCGGAGCGGGGAATTATAAGGACAAGCTCCTACAATGAGCAGTTCTTC. It specifies CASSSERGIIRTSSYNEQFF.

The J gene is TRBJ2-7, the V gene TRBV7-6, with TRBD2 as a possible D gene (6 bases). V was shortened by 0 bases and J by 1 base, with 7 bases between the two germline ends. In germline, CDR1 is SGHVS, CDR2 FNYEAQ. This CDR3 has 14 residues. This CDR3 is CASSLAGGSYEQYF. CDR3 sequence (DNA): TGTGCCAGCAGCTTAGCGGGGGGTTCCTACGAGCAGTACTTC. Based on the CDR3 plus reference TRBV7-6 and TRBJ2-7, the full variable domain is GAGVSQSPRYKVTKRGQDVALRCDPISGHVSLYWYRQALGQGPEFLTYFNYEAQQDKSGLPNDRFSAERPEGSISTLTIQRTEQRDSAMYRCASSLAGGSYEQYFGPGTRLTVT.

The CDR3 nucleotides read TGTGCCAGCAGTTTAGCAGGGTGGGATTCACCCCTCCACTTT. Its protein is CASSLAGWDSPLHF. The chain joins TRBV28 to TRBJ1-6; the D gene is possibly TRBD1 (5 bases). V dropped 2 bases and J dropped 8 bases, with 10 bases sitting between them. The CDR3 spans 14 residues. Germline loops: CDR1 MDHEN, CDR2 SYDVKM. Full variable domain (remainder filled in from reference TRBV28 and TRBJ1-6): DVKVTQSSRYLVKRTGEKVFLECVQDMDHENMFWYRQDPGLGLRLIYFSYDVKMKEKGDIPEGYSVSREKKERFSLILESASTNQTSMYLCASSLAGWDSPLHFGNGTRLTVT.

V and J are TRBV3-1 (or the pseudogene TRBV3-2) and TRBJ2-5; 7 bases fit TRBD2. Germline values: CDR1 LGHDT, CDR2 YNNKEL (reference sequence). V trimming: 4 bases; J trimming: 5 bases; junction bases outside the gene matches: 10. The length of the CDR3 is 15 residues. The DNA of the CDR3 is TGTGCCAGCAGCCCCACCGGGGGAGGGGAGGAGACCCAGTACTTC. This encodes CASSPTGGGEETQYF.

The gene calls are TRBV4-1 and TRBJ1-1; D ambiguous. Germline V gene sequence: CDR1 MGHRA, CDR2 YSYEKL. V dropped 6 bases and J dropped 2 bases, with 13 bases sitting between them. The CDR3 covers 14 residues. CDR3 bases: TGCGCCAGCAGGAGATTGGGCAGCAACACTGAAGCTTTCTTT. It translates to CASRRLGSNTEAFF.

This chain joins TRBV25-1 and TRBJ1-5; D unclear. V was trimmed by 8 bases and J by 5 bases, leaving 13 bases between them. The CDR3 spans 13 residues. Germline V lookup: CDR1 MGHDK, CDR2 SYGVNS. The CDR3 bases are TGTGCCAGCGCCCCAGGAGGGTATCAGCCCCAGCATTTT. This encodes CASAPGGYQPQHF.